This is a list of T cell receptor beta chains from one sample in a study of blood T cell repertoires in COVID-19. Profiling relied on immunoSEQ multiplex PCR, and the TCRdb table lists in-frame clones only, not all of them. The data contain some 250,000 clones, approximately 91% of them singletons. The sample comprised PBMCs or T cells enriched from blood (not recorded which). Receptor source: a woman aged 40 to 50 with acute COVID-19. CDR3s include the opening cysteine and the closing phenylalanine or tryptophan. D genes are given only for firm matches. For some rows the clone size is stated as once, few or many, or as a class when expanded; others skip it.

clone_size,d_call,j_call,v_call,cdr3_nt,cdr3_aa
NA,NA,TRBJ1-6,TRBV7-8,TGTGCCAGCAGCCTACCCGGGGGGTCCGGGAGGCCCCTCCACTTT,CASSLPGGSGRPLHF
NA,TRBD2,TRBJ2-1,TRBV2,TGTGCCAGCAGTGAGGGACTAGCGTTCAGTGAGCAGTTCTTC,CASSEGLAFSEQFF
NA,NA,TRBJ2-7,TRBV5-5,TGTGCCAGCAGCCCACAGGCCCAGCAAGGTTCTCGAGAGCAGTACTTC,CASSPQAQQGSREQYF
NA,NA,TRBJ2-1,TRBV28,TGTGCCAGCAGTTTCGTACAGCCCTACAATGAGCAGTTCTTC,CASSFVQPYNEQFF
NA,TRBD2,TRBJ2-5,TRBV4-3,TGCGCCAGCAGCCAAGGGGCTAGCGGGAGACAGACCCAGTACTTC,CASSQGASGRQTQYF
NA,NA,TRBJ1-2,TRBV18,TGTGCCAGCTCACCACGGGCTTCAGAAAGCTACACCTTC,CASSPRASESYTF
NA,NA,TRBJ1-2,TRBV10-3,TGTGCCATCAGTGCGGAGGGGAACTATGGCTACACCTTC,CAISAEGNYGYTF
NA,NA,TRBJ1-1,TRBV7-3,TGTGCCAGCAGCTTATCCCAGTCGAACACTGAAGCTTTCTTT,CASSLSQSNTEAFF
NA,TRBD1,TRBJ2-1,TRBV5-5,TGTGCCAGCAGCCCCCGGGATGGACAGGGAGCTATAAGCTCCTACAATGAGCAGTTCTTC,CASSPRDGQGAISSYNEQFF
NA,NA,TRBJ1-2,TRBV2,TGTGCCAGCAGGACAGAAAGGGTAGAAATCTATGGCTACACCTTC,CASRTERVEIYGYTF
few,NA,TRBJ1-5,TRBV19,TGTGCCAGTAGTATAGTTTCCCTCAATCAGCCCCAGCATTTT,CASSIVSLNQPQHF
NA,TRBD1,TRBJ2-7,TRBV6-5,TGTGCCAGCAGTTTAGGACAGGATCACTACGAGCAGTACTTC,CASSLGQDHYEQYF
many,NA,TRBJ2-3,TRBV6-2/TRBV6-3,TGTGCCAGCAGTTACTCGAGGAGAACCAGAGGGGGTACGCAGTATTTT,CASSYSRRTRGGTQYF
NA,NA,TRBJ2-5,TRBV7-3,TGTGCCAGCAGCTTGACACGAGAAGAGACCCAGTACTTC,CASSLTREETQYF
NA,NA,TRBJ1-5,TRBV28,TGTGCCAGCCGTGGGGGAGGGCCGGGGGGCGCTTATGGTCAGCCCCAGCATTTT,CASRGGGPGGAYGQPQHF
NA,NA,TRBJ1-2,TRBV19,TGTGCCAGTAGTATAGAGGCGAGGCCTATTAACGGGGGCTACACCTTC,CASSIEARPINGGYTF
NA,TRBD2,TRBJ2-7,TRBV9,TGTGCCAGCAGCCCAACTGGACTAGCGGGGGGGAGCTCCTACGAGCAGTACTTC,CASSPTGLAGGSSYEQYF
NA,TRBD2,TRBJ2-7,TRBV19,TGTGCCAGTAGAGGTAGCGGGGGGTCCTCCTACGAGCAGTACTTC,CASRGSGGSSYEQYF
NA,NA,TRBJ1-5,TRBV7-2,TGTGCCAGCAGCTTAGACGGGAGCAATCAGCCCCAGCATTTT,CASSLDGSNQPQHF
NA,TRBD1,TRBJ1-1,TRBV6-5,TGTGCCAGCAGTACGGACAGGGAAACTGAAGCTTTCTTT,CASSTDRETEAFF
NA,TRBD1,TRBJ2-7,TRBV18,TGTGCCAGCTCACCACCGGGACAGATCTACGAGCAGTACTTC,CASSPPGQIYEQYF
few,NA,TRBJ2-7,TRBV6-5,TGTGCCAGCAGCCGTAACCCAGCGGGCGAGCAGTACTTC,CASSRNPAGEQYF
NA,NA,TRBJ1-1,TRBV14,TGTGCCAGCAGCCAAGAAGGGGGGGTCACTGAAGCTTTCTTT,CASSQEGGVTEAFF
NA,NA,TRBJ1-1,TRBV5-6,TGTGCCAGCAGCTCCGGGGATAACCTGAAGAACACTGAAGCTTTCTTT,CASSSGDNLKNTEAFF
NA,NA,TRBJ2-5,TRBV11-3,TGTGCCAGCAGCCTCCGGGACAAGGAAGAGACCCAGTACTTC,CASSLRDKEETQYF
NA,NA,TRBJ2-7,TRBV7-9,TGTGCCAGCAGCTCCGGGACTCGAGAGCAGTACTTC,CASSSGTREQYF
NA,TRBD1,TRBJ1-1,TRBV7-9,TGTGCCAGCAGCTTTCCACAGACAGGGATTCCTGAAGCTTTCTTT,CASSFPQTGIPEAFF
NA,TRBD1,TRBJ2-3,TRBV11-1,TGTGCCAGCAGCTTAGACAGGGGAGATACGCAGTATTTT,CASSLDRGDTQYF
NA,TRBD1,TRBJ1-6,TRBV18,TGTGCCAGCTCACCAACGACAGGGGGCTATAATTCACCCCTCCACTTT,CASSPTTGGYNSPLHF
NA,NA,TRBJ1-1,TRBV29-1,TGCAGCCTCTCTGGCGGGGGGCAGACTGAAGCTTTCTTT,CSLSGGGQTEAFF
NA,NA,TRBJ2-7,TRBV5-4,TGTGCCAGCAGCTTGGGCGGACAGCTGAACTACGAGCAGTACTTC,CASSLGGQLNYEQYF
NA,NA,TRBJ2-7,TRBV30,TGTGCCTTGGACTTGCCCTACGAGCAGTACTTC,CALDLPYEQYF
NA,NA,TRBJ2-3,TRBV11-3,TGTGCCAGCAGCTCCCGATGGGGGCGGAACACAGATACGCAGTATTTT,CASSSRWGRNTDTQYF
NA,TRBD2,TRBJ2-7,TRBV7-2,TGTGCCAGCAGCTTAGCAACTAGCGGGAACTACGAGCAGTACTTC,CASSLATSGNYEQYF
NA,NA,TRBJ1-6,TRBV27,TGTGCCAGCAGTTTCTCGAGGTATAATTCACCCCTCCACTTT,CASSFSRYNSPLHF
NA,NA,TRBJ2-7,TRBV7-2,TGTGCCAGCAGCCAAAGGGGTGGCTACGAGCAGTACTTC,CASSQRGGYEQYF
NA,NA,TRBJ1-1,TRBV4-1,TGCGCCAGCAGCCAGGGCGACAGGTACTCTGCGGACACTGAAGCTTTCTTT,CASSQGDRYSADTEAFF
once,NA,TRBJ2-2,TRBV19,TGTGCCAGTACCTCCCAAGCCCGGAGTACCGGGGAGCTGTTTTTT,CASTSQARSTGELFF
NA,NA,TRBJ1-5,TRBV4-1,TGCGCCAGCAGCCTCCAAACAAACCAGCCCCAGCATTTT,CASSLQTNQPQHF
NA,NA,TRBJ2-1,TRBV6-2/TRBV6-3,TGTGCCAGCAGTTTCTTTGACTACCTCGGGCAGTTCTTC,CASSFFDYLGQFF
NA,TRBD1,TRBJ1-1,TRBV5-1,TGCGCCAGCAGCTTAAGACAGGGGAACATTTGGGACACTGAAGCTTTCTTT,CASSLRQGNIWDTEAFF
NA,NA,TRBJ1-4,TRBV4-1,TGCGCCAGCAGCGCCGCAGGCGAAAGGAATGAAAAACTGTTTTTT,CASSAAGERNEKLFF
NA,TRBD2,TRBJ2-1,TRBV18,TGTGCCAGCTCACCAGGGACTAGCGGGGGGGCAGTTGAGCAGTTCTTC,CASSPGTSGGAVEQFF
once,TRBD2,TRBJ2-7,TRBV11-1,TGTGCCAGCAGCCCTGGGGGGGTCGGTGAGCAGTACTTC,CASSPGGVGEQYF
NA,NA,TRBJ2-7,TRBV7-2,TGTGCCAGCAGCCAAACGGGAACCTCCTACGAGCAGTACTTC,CASSQTGTSYEQYF
NA,NA,TRBJ1-5,TRBV6-5,TGTGCCAGCAGGGGAGAGTATAGCAATCAGCCCCAGCATTTT,CASRGEYSNQPQHF
NA,TRBD1,TRBJ1-4,TRBV2,TGTGCCAGCAGAGACAGGGTTGGGAAAAAACTGTTTTTT,CASRDRVGKKLFF
NA,TRBD1,TRBJ2-6,TRBV18,TGTGCCAGCTCCCCTACCACAGGGGCACTGTCCGGGGCCAACGTCCTGACTTTC,CASSPTTGALSGANVLTF
NA,NA,TRBJ1-3,TRBV2,TGTGCCAGCACGCGCAGGGCGAACTCTGGAAACACCATATATTTT,CASTRRANSGNTIYF
NA,NA,TRBJ2-2,TRBV2,TGTGCCAGCAGTGAAATTCGGGGGAGGATCACCGGGGAGCTGTTTTTT,CASSEIRGRITGELFF
NA,NA,TRBJ1-5,TRBV2,TGTGCCAGCCGACCAAACACCAATAGCAATCAGTCCCAGCATTTT,CASRPNTNSNQSQHF
NA,TRBD2,TRBJ2-3,TRBV7-3,TGTGCCAGCAGCCTAGAACCTAGCGGGACTAAAACTTTT,CASSLEPSGTKTF
NA,NA,TRBJ1-2,TRBV9,TGTGCCAGCAGCGGGATACCCCCCAGGTATGGCTACACCTTC,CASSGIPPRYGYTF
NA,TRBD1,TRBJ2-7,TRBV6-2/TRBV6-3,TGTGCCAGCAGTAGACAGGGTATCTACGAGCAGTACTTC,CASSRQGIYEQYF
NA,TRBD2,TRBJ2-1,TRBV27,TGTGCCAGCAGTTTAGGACTAGCGGGAGGGAGGGATGAGCAGTTCTTC,CASSLGLAGGRDEQFF
NA,TRBD1,TRBJ1-1,TRBV29-1,TGCAGCGTTAAAAGGACAGGGGCCCACACTGAAGCTTTCTTT,CSVKRTGAHTEAFF